This T cell receptor beta chain emerged from a study of beta chain features in type 1 diabetes. Study outcomes and limitations: The study found fewer insertions and more deletions at VDJ junctions in type 1 diabetes patients. Shorter templates might be favored by PCR, and equally so in patients and in controls.

The authors reverse transcribed all of the isolated RNA, so sequencing captured expressed TCRB transcripts. Assay: immunoSEQ multiplex PCR; the TCRdb copy retains only in-frame clones and omits some. The repertoire includes 130,000 to 150,000 clones, about 51% of them detected once, and under 0.45% sits in the top ten. This clone has more than one count but fewer than ten. The antigen is unknown. Germline CDR1 reads SEHNR; CDR2 reads FQNEAQ (reference sequence). The CDR3 contains 16 residues. V shed 0 bases, J shed 11 bases, and the junction held 12 bases outside the gene matches. Sorted populations all exceeded 95% purity.

Sequences were obtained from Tregs from blood. This clonotype originated in a man aged 18 to 30 in good health. This chain connects TRBV7-9 to TRBJ2-5, with 10 nucleotides matching TRBD2. This CDR3 reads CASSLAPGLAIGEQYF. CDR3 DNA: TGTGCCAGCAGCTTAGCGCCGGGACTAGCGATTGGTGAGCAGTACTTC.